The rows below give T cell receptor beta chains drawn from one sample of a study of shared clonotypes between healthy human individuals. Only in-frame clones appear in the TCRdb table, and some are missing; sequencing was by immunoSEQ multiplex PCR. The sample holds hundreds of thousands of clones; 95% to 96% are singletons and the top ten take around 0.1%. The sequenced sample was naive CD8+ T cells sorted from blood. These receptors all stem from a woman between 25 and 40 years old in good health. CDR3s include the opening cysteine and the closing phenylalanine or tryptophan. A D gene is named only where the DNA matches it firmly. Only some rows state a clone size, as once, few, many or a class for expanded clones.

d_gene | j_gene | abundance | v_gene | CDR3nt | CDR3aa
NA | TRBJ1-1 | NA | TRBV5-1 | TGCGCCAGCAGCTTGGCCTTCGGACAGAGCCCTGAAGCTTTCTTT | CASSLAFGQSPEAFF
NA | TRBJ2-2 | NA | TRBV28 | TGTGCCAGCAGTTTATCCCCTTCCGGGGAGCTGTTTTTT | CASSLSPSGELFF
NA | TRBJ2-1 | NA | TRBV4-1 | TGCGCCAGCAGCCAAGAAGGTTGGCTAGTGTCCTACAATGAGCAGTTCTTC | CASSQEGWLVSYNEQFF
TRBD2 | TRBJ2-7 | once | TRBV27 | TGTGCCAGCATGGTCGGGGGGGGTCCCTACGAGCAGTACTTC | CASMVGGGPYEQYF
TRBD1 | TRBJ1-6 | NA | TRBV14 | TGTGCCAGCAGCCATCGGACAGGGAACTCCTATAATTCACCCCTCCACTTT | CASSHRTGNSYNSPLHF
NA | TRBJ2-5 | NA | TRBV28 | TGTGCCAGCAGCTCTTCAGACTTAGGAGAGACCCAGTACTTC | CASSSSDLGETQYF
NA | TRBJ2-7 | NA | TRBV10-3 | TGTGCCATCGGGGGGACAACCTACGAGCAGTACTTC | CAIGGTTYEQYF
NA | TRBJ2-7 | NA | TRBV9 | TGTGCCAGCAGCGTAGGACAGAACGAGCAGTACTTC | CASSVGQNEQYF
TRBD1 | TRBJ2-7 | NA | TRBV10-3 | TGTGCCATCAACGACAGGGGCGACCACGAGCAGTACTTC | CAINDRGDHEQYF
NA | TRBJ2-7 | NA | TRBV5-6 | TGTGCCAGCAGCTTGGCTCTCGTCTACGAGCAGTACTTC | CASSLALVYEQYF